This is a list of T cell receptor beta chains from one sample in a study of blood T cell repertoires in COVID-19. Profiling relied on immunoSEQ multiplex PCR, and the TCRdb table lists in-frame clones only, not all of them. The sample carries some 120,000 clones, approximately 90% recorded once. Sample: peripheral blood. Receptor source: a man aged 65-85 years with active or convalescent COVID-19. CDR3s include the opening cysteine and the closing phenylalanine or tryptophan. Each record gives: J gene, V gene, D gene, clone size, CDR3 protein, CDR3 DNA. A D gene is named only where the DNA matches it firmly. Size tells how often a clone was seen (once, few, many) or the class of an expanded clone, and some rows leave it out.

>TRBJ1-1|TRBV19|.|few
CASSMARGNTEAFF
TGTGCCAGTAGTATGGCGCGGGGGAACACTGAAGCTTTCTTT
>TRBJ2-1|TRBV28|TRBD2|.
CASSLIAGGVIEQFF
TGTGCCAGCAGTTTAATAGCGGGAGGGGTTATTGAGCAGTTCTTC
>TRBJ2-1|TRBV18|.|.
CASSPQEGYNEQFF
TGTGCCAGCTCCCCACAGGAGGGGTACAATGAGCAGTTCTTC
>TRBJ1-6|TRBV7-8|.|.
CASSWGGEYSPLHF
TGTGCCAGCAGCTGGGGGGGGGAATATTCACCCCTCCACTTT
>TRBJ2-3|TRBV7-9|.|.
CASSLSRGGTDTQYF
TGTGCCAGCAGCTTGAGCAGGGGCGGCACAGATACGCAGTATTTT
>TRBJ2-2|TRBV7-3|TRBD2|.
CASSLLAGGGELFF
TGTGCCAGCAGCTTACTAGCGGGAGGCGGGGAGCTGTTTTTT
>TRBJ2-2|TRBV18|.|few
CASSPSPAGVGELFF
TGTGCCAGCTCACCATCCCCTGCCGGGGTCGGGGAGCTGTTTTTT
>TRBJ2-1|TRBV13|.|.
CASSYYGGNTYNEQFF
TGTGCCAGCAGCTATTATGGCGGGAACACCTACAATGAGCAGTTCTTC
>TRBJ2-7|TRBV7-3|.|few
CASSLGPTETYEQYF
TGTGCCAGCAGCTTGGGGCCCACAGAAACCTACGAGCAGTACTTC
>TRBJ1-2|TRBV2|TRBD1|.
CASRGQPTYGYTF
TGTGCCAGCAGGGGACAGCCTACCTATGGCTACACCTTC
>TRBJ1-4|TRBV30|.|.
CAFATVREYPTNEKLFF
TGTGCCTTCGCCACTGTGCGGGAGTATCCCACTAATGAAAAACTGTTTTTT
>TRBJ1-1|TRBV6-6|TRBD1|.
CASSSEQGAVGSEAFF
TGTGCCAGCAGCTCCGAACAGGGGGCGGTCGGATCTGAAGCTTTCTTT
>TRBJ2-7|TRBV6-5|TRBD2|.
CASSSLSGKSSYEQYF
TGTGCCAGCAGTTCGCTTAGCGGGAAGAGCTCCTACGAGCAGTACTTC
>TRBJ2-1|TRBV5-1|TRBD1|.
CARSWGGQGWSIGYNEQFF
TGCGCCCGCAGTTGGGGGGGACAGGGGTGGTCTATTGGCTACAATGAGCAGTTCTTC
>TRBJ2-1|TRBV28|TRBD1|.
CASWTGDSYNEQFF
TGTGCCAGCTGGACAGGAGATTCTTACAATGAGCAGTTCTTC
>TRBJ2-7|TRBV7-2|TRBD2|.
CASSLAGGQAYEQYF
TGTGCCAGCAGTCTAGCGGGAGGCCAAGCCTACGAGCAGTACTTC
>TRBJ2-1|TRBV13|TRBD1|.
CASSLQGVRLNEQFF
TGTGCCAGCAGCCTACAGGGGGTAAGGTTGAATGAGCAGTTCTTC
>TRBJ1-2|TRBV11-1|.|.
CASSATTGFYGYTF
TGTGCCAGCAGCGCGACTACAGGGTTCTATGGCTACACCTTC
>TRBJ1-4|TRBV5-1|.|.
CASSWQVLKPNEKLFF
TGCGCCAGCAGCTGGCAAGTTTTAAAACCTAATGAAAAACTGTTTTTT
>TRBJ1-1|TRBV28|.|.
CASSFEGVTEAFF
TGTGCCAGCAGTTTCGAAGGGGTGACTGAAGCTTTCTTT
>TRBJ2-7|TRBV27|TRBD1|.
CASSLEWTGGIYEQYF
TGTGCCAGCAGTTTAGAGTGGACAGGGGGCATCTACGAGCAGTACTTC
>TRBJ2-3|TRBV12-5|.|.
CASGFSPDTQYF
TGTGCTAGTGGTTTCTCTCCAGATACGCAGTATTTT
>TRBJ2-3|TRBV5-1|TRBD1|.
CASSFWDRDSDTQYF
TGCGCCAGCAGCTTTTGGGACAGGGATTCAGATACGCAGTATTTT
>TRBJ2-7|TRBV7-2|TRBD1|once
CASSDRGEQYF
TGTGCCAGCAGCGACAGGGGCGAGCAGTACTTC
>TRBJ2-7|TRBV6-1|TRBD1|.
CASSEFRGREQYF
TGTGCCAGCAGTGAGTTTAGGGGGCGGGAGCAGTACTTC
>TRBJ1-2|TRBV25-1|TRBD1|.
CASSEKRQGEGYTF
TGTGCCAGCAGTGAAAAGAGACAGGGTGAGGGCTACACCTTC
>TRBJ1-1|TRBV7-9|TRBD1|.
CASSLADRDAAFF
TGTGCCAGCAGCTTAGCCGACAGGGATGCAGCTTTCTTT
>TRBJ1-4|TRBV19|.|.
CASRTVATNEKLFF
TGTGCCAGTAGAACGGTTGCAACTAATGAAAAACTGTTTTTT
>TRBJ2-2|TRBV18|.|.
CASSQSPGHGTGELFF
TGTGCCAGCTCACAATCTCCGGGACACGGCACCGGGGAGCTGTTTTTT
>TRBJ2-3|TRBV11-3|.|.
CASSLEGRPSDTQYF
TGTGCCAGCAGCTTAGAGGGCCGTCCATCCGATACGCAGTATTTT
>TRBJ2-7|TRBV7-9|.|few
CASSSRGRGCEQYF
TGTGCCAGCAGCTCCAGGGGGCGGGGGTGCGAGCAGTACTTC
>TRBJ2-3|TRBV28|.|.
CASPPSITSVGWDTQYF
TGTGCCAGCCCGCCTAGTATAACATCCGTGGGTTGGGATACGCAGTATTTT
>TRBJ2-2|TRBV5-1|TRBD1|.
CASTDQGVNTGELFF
TGCGCCAGCACAGATCAGGGGGTGAACACCGGGGAGCTGTTTTTT
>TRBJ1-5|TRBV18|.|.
CASSPPAGGSNQPQHF
TGTGCCAGCTCACCACCCGCCGGGGGGAGCAATCAGCCCCAGCATTTT
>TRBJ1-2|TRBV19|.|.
CASSIGPSTGEYYGYTF
TGTGCCAGTAGTATAGGCCCCTCAACAGGAGAATACTATGGCTACACCTTC
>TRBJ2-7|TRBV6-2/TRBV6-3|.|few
CASSYSTALGEQYF
TGTGCCAGCAGTTACTCGACAGCCCTGGGGGAGCAGTACTTC
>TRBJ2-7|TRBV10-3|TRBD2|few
CAISEGGLAGGYEQYF
TGTGCCATCAGTGAGGGTGGACTAGCGGGAGGCTACGAGCAGTACTTC
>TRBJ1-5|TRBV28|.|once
CASRRGSPGGVVNQPQHF
TGTGCCAGTCGACGTGGGTCCCCGGGAGGGGTGGTAAATCAGCCCCAGCATTTT
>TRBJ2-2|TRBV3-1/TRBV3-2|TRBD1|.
CASSQTGQGNTGELFF
TGTGCCAGCAGCCAAACGGGACAGGGGAACACCGGGGAGCTGTTTTTT
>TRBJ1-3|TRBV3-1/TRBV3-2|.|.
CASSPLSTQAGNTIYF
TGTGCCAGCAGCCCCTTATCTACCCAGGCTGGAAACACCATATATTTT
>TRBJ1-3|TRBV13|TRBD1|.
CASSPGTGAGNTIYF
TGTGCCAGCAGCCCTGGGACAGGGGCTGGAAACACCATATATTTT
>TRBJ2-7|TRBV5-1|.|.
CASSLQSVYEQYF
TGCGCCAGCAGCTTGCAAAGCGTCTACGAGCAGTACTTC
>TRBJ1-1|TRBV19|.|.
CASSIFRGATTEAFF
TGTGCCAGTAGTATTTTTCGGGGGGCAACAACTGAAGCTTTCTTT
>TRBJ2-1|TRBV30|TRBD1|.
CAWSTDRTGTFDEQFF
TGTGCCTGGAGTACCGACCGGACAGGGACTTTCGATGAGCAGTTCTTC
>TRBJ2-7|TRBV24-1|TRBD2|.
CATSDPSGDSYEQYF
TGTGCCACCAGTGACCCTAGCGGGGACTCCTACGAGCAGTACTTC
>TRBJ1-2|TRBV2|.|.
CASQQVESAGYTF
TGTGCCAGTCAACAGGTTGAGTCGGCTGGCTACACCTTC
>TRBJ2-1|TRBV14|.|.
CASSQANGGQQFF
TGTGCCAGCAGCCAAGCCAACGGGGGACAGCAGTTCTTC
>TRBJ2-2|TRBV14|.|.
CASSQLWGKGAGTGELFF
TGTGCCAGCAGCCAACTCTGGGGAAAGGGAGCGGGCACCGGGGAGCTGTTTTTT
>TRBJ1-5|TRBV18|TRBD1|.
CASSPPGQGHQPQHF
TGTGCCAGCTCACCACCGGGACAGGGACATCAGCCCCAGCATTTT
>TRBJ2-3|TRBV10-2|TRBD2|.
CASSAPAGAPDTQYF
TGCGCCAGCAGTGCGCCAGCGGGAGCCCCAGATACGCAGTATTTT